This TCR beta chain is from a study of blood T cell repertoires in COVID-19. Study at large: Collection of acute and convalescent COVID-19 samples took place in the United States, Italy and Spain. In each case, the material was cDNA or gDNA derived from T cells, B-cell-depleted T cells, or PBMCs.

Original processing methods: Nucleated cell number was recorded as an estimate derived from reference gene primer amplification. Assay: immunoSEQ multiplex PCR; the TCRdb copy retains only in-frame clones and omits some. V, J and clone size derive from that table, while D and trimming were established from the DNA sequence. The sample holds around 280,000 clones, around 87% seen once. The germline gives CDR1 MNHNS, CDR2 SASEGT. The V and J ends lost 3 bases and 5 bases respectively, with 16 bases between them. The CDR3 spans 15 residues. The chain combines TRBV6-1 with TRBJ2-5; D is perhaps TRBD2 (6 bases). Sequenced: peripheral blood. The receptor comes from a man aged 65 to 79 with acute or convalescent COVID-19. The CDR3 coding sequence is TGTGCCAGCAGTGAGGGGGGTCAGGGTTTCGAGACCCAGTACTTC. It specifies CASSEGGQGFETQYF.